This T cell receptor beta chain was sequenced for a study of shared clonotypes between healthy human individuals. The CDR3 loop spans 16 amino acids. Germline V gene data show CDR1 as SQVTM and CDR2 as ANQGSEA. V lost 6 bases to trimming and J lost 6 bases; unmatched junction nucleotides: 14. Study observations and caveats: Generally, naive subsets came out with larger estimated richness than memory subsets. It was expected that sequencing depth would affect clonotype sharing among donors.

Both subsets, CD45RA+ naive and CD45RA-negative memory, were split from the CD4+ cells. Assay: immunoSEQ multiplex PCR; the TCRdb copy retains only in-frame clones and omits some. The sample holds about 600,000 clones; 95% to 98% are singletons and the top ten take around 0.058%. Remarks on this clone: Its antigen is not identified.

This TCR was recovered from a woman aged 25 to 45 in good health. The sequenced sample consisted of naive CD4+ T cells sorted from blood. Subset indicated: CD45RA+ positively selected. This chain connects TRBV29-1 to TRBJ2-2, with TRBD2 identical over 9 bases. CDR3 sequence (DNA): TGCAGCGTCCTGTACTATAGCGGGAGCGGACCCGGGGAGCTGTTTTTT. Translated, it gives CSVLYYSGSGPGELFF.